This TCR beta chain was identified during a study of blood T cells in healthy people across ages. Turning to the study itself: The template switching approach captured approximately one barcoded beta molecule for every two T cells. Study observations and caveats: Aged donors had fewer naive CD4+ cells and lower diversity than long-lived donors.

Details on this clonotype: Antigen specificity is unknown.

At least 5.5 micrograms of total RNA were extracted per sample. CDR3 length equals 15 residues. Germline V gene lookup returns CDR1 LGHDT and CDR2 YNNKEL (reference sequence). Unmatched junction bases numbered 11, after V lost 6 bases and J lost 6 bases. Primers used in a second PCR of roughly 6 to 11 cycles were a sample-barcoded 5' primer and a J-beta primer mix. TCRdb processed the 5' RACE reads anew with MiXCR; each CDR3 protein has one entry. The sample shows hundreds of thousands of distinct CDR3 sequences, about 56% of them seen only once. The sequencing input was blood. The chain links TRBV3-1 to TRBJ2-3; TRBD2 matches at 8 bases. This TCR came from a man aged 35 to 55 in good health. CDR3 sequence (DNA): TGTGCCAGCAGGCGCCGGGGGGGCGATGCTGATACGCAGTATTTT. Its protein is CASRRRGGDADTQYF.